Each of the 18 T cell receptor beta chains below was sequenced from the same sample in a study of cytomegalovirus exposure and HLA in healthy donors. With 60 Vbeta and 13 Jbeta primers, the PCR was carried out. Libraries were prepared by immunoSEQ multiplex PCR; TCRdb keeps only in-frame clonotypes and omits some of them. The sample contains some 150,000 clones, around 73% of which appear only once. Sequences were obtained from PBMCs. The origin of the receptors is a male donor in good health and CMV-seronegative.

This clone was seen once. The chain joins TRBV27 to TRBJ1-5; TRBD1 agrees at 7 bases. The V and J ends lost 6 bases and 3 bases, in that order; junction bases with no gene match: 8. The germline V gene has CDR1 MNHEY and CDR2 SMNVEV (reference sequence). The length of the CDR3 is 15 residues. CDR3 nucleotide sequence: TGTGCCAGCAGGTACAGGGGCGGGATCAATCAGCCCCAGCATTTT. Residues: CASRYRGGINQPQHF.

The rearrangement links TRBV18 to TRBJ1-5; D might be TRBD1 (5 bases). Germline V CDR1 and CDR2: KGHSH, LQKENI. V lost 3 bases to trimming and J lost 0 bases, with 9 bases between them. The CDR3 has 15 residues. The chain's CDR3 is CASSPTVHSNQPQHF. CDR3 nucleotides: TGTGCCAGCTCACCGACAGTCCATAGCAATCAGCCCCAGCATTTT. The full variable domain, in which reference TRBV18 and TRBJ1-5 provide the parts outside the CDR3, is NAGVMQNPRHLVRRRGQEARLRCSPMKGHSHVYWYRQLPEEGLKFMVYLQKENIIDESGMPKERFSAEFPKEGPSILRIQQVVRGDSAAYFCASSPTVHSNQPQHFGDGTRLSIL.

The chain's CDR3 is CASDRGQGNTEAFF. For the CDR3, the DNA is TGTGCCTCGGACAGGGGGCAAGGAAACACTGAAGCTTTCTTT. The rearrangement joins TRBV28 to TRBJ1-1, with TRBD1 matching over 11 bases. Germline assignment: CDR1 MDHEN and CDR2 SYDVKM. After removal of 11 bases from V and 2 bases from J, the junction contained 7 bases not matched to a gene. The CDR3 sequence is 14 residues long.

The CDR3 here is CASSKGLCTGELFF. The CDR3 DNA is TGTGCCAGCAGCAAAGGTTTATGCACCGGGGAGCTGTTTTTT. The chain carries TRBV21-1 and TRBJ2-2; the table's D gene call, TRBD2, was not cross checked with the DNA. TRBV21-1 constitutes a pseudogene. This CDR3 comprises 14 residues.

Only a few counts were recorded for this clone. The chain combines TRBV7-3 with TRBJ1-6; TRBD1 matches 7 bases. With V trimmed by 4 bases and J by 5 bases, 8 bases remained unmatched. The CDR3 length is 16 residues. Per the germline V gene, CDR1 is SGHTA and CDR2 is FQGTGA. The CDR3 DNA is TGTGCCAGCAGCTCTGCAGGGGGTTTAAATAATTCACCCCTCCACTTT. Residues: CASSSAGGLNNSPLHF.

This clone was seen only a few times. The chain couples TRBV7-2 to TRBJ2-5, with a weak D call TRBD2 (7 bases). There are 16 residues in the CDR3. Looked up from germline, CDR1 is SGHTA and CDR2 is FQGNSA. The V end was cut by 4 bases, the J end by 5 bases, with 20 bases between. The CDR3 DNA sequence: TGTGCCAGCAGCTCCCTGGGGGGGGGCCGTGTTGAGACCCAGTACTTC. It specifies CASSSLGGGRVETQYF. Supplemented by reference TRBV7-2 and TRBJ2-5, the full variable domain reads GAGVSQSPSNKVTEKGKDVELRCDPISGHTALYWYRQSLGQGLEFLIYFQGNSAPDKSGLPSDRFSAERTGGSVSTLTIQRTQQEDSAVYLCASSSLGGGRVETQYFGPGTRLLVL.

The chain employs TRBV5-4 and TRBJ2-7, with a tentative D call TRBD1 (6 bases). Trimming removed 4 bases at V and 6 bases at J, with 17 bases between. Germline V gene lookup returns CDR1 SGHNT and CDR2 YYREEE (reference sequence). This CDR3 has 14 residues. CDR3 sequence (DNA): TGTGCCAGCAGCCCTACTTTGGGGGCCGGCGAGCAGTACTTC. This translates into CASSPTLGAGEQYF.

This chain uses TRBV28 with TRBJ1-1; a weak D match, TRBD1 (5 bases). CDR1 is MDHEN and CDR2 is SYDVKM in the germline V gene. The CDR3 sequence is 13 residues long. The germline V and J ends were trimmed by 1 base and 3 bases, with 6 bases remaining between them. The CDR3 reads CASSLSRDTEAFF. CDR3 sequence (DNA): TGTGCCAGCAGTTTATCCAGGGACACTGAAGCTTTCTTT.

This sequence joins TRBV5-6 and TRBJ2-7; 7 positions agree with TRBD2. The CDR3 is 15 amino acids. The V gene end was trimmed by 7 bases and the J gene end by 5 bases; junction bases not matched to a gene: 15. Germline lookup yields CDR1 SGHDT and CDR2 YYEEEE. The CDR3 sequence is CASATLREVSHEQYF. CDR3 DNA sequence: TGTGCCAGCGCAACCTTACGGGAGGTGAGCCACGAGCAGTACTTC.

The chain has TRBV19 and TRBJ1-1; TRBD1 might be the D (6 bases). In germline, CDR1 is LNHDA, CDR2 SQIVND (reference sequence). This CDR3 comprises 12 residues. The V and J ends lost 8 bases and 7 bases respectively, with 14 bases between them. CDR3 DNA sequence: TGTGCCAGTGGACAGCAATATAGTGAAGCTTTCTTT. It yields the protein CASGQQYSEAFF.

The chain combines TRBV7-3 with TRBJ1-1; the match to TRBD1 covers 10 bases. This CDR3 has 14 amino acids. Germline V CDR1 and CDR2: SGHTA, FQGTGA. V shed 5 bases, J shed 4 bases, and the junction held 4 bases outside the gene matches. In nucleotides, the CDR3 is TGTGCCAGCAGCATGGGACAGGGGAGCACTGAAGCTTTCTTT. Translating gives CASSMGQGSTEAFF.

This chain links TRBV7-8 with TRBJ2-7; 8 positions agree with TRBD2. The J segment lost 3 bases and the V segment lost 4 bases, leaving 14 bases of the junction unmatched. The CDR3 runs 17 residues. Germline V lookup: CDR1 SGHVS, CDR2 FQNEAQ. The CDR3 protein is CASSSGGGAGAIYEQYF. CDR3 nucleotide sequence: TGTGCCAGCAGCTCGGGGGGGGGCGCGGGGGCCATCTACGAGCAGTACTTC. Looking up the rest from reference TRBV7-8 and TRBJ2-7 gives the full variable domain: GAGVSQSPRYKVAKRGQDVALRCDPISGHVSLFWYQQALGQGPEFLTYFQNEAQLDKSGLPSDRFFAERPEGSVSTLKIQRTQQEDSAVYLCASSSGGGAGAIYEQYFGPGTRLTVT.

The genes are TRBV28 and TRBJ2-1; the match to TRBD2 covers 11 bases. Germline V gene data show CDR1 as MDHEN and CDR2 as SYDVKM. This CDR3 spans 17 amino acids. The trim removed 5 bases at V and 4 bases at J, leaving 10 bases unmatched. The CDR3 region has the DNA TGTGCCAGCAGTCTACCGGGACTAGCGGACCATTACAATGAGCAGTTCTTC. This sequence encodes CASSLPGLADHYNEQFF.

The genes are TRBV6-6 and TRBJ1-1, with TRBD1 as a possible D gene (5 bases). Germline V gene sequence: CDR1 MNHNY, CDR2 SVGAGI (reference sequence). The germline V and J ends were trimmed by 8 bases and 6 bases, with 16 bases remaining between them. The CDR3 covers 13 residues. CDR3 region: CASGGGKTSEAFF. CDR3 coding DNA: TGTGCCAGCGGGGGGGGAAAAACGTCTGAAGCTTTCTTT.

The chain has TRBV11-2 and TRBJ1-1; D is ambiguous. The CDR3 covers 13 residues. The V end lost 3 bases, the J end lost 6 bases, and 11 bases lay between the germline ends. CDR1 is SGHAT, CDR2 FQNNGV, per germline. The CDR3 loop is CASSFGLASEAFF. CDR3 coding DNA: TGTGCCAGCAGCTTCGGGTTGGCATCTGAAGCTTTCTTT.

V and J are TRBV2 and TRBJ2-7; 10 nucleotides agree with TRBD1. V was clipped by 4 bases and J by 7 bases; unmatched bases: 4. CDR3 length: 13 residues. Germline V gives CDR1 SNHLY, CDR2 FYNNEI. As DNA, the CDR3 is TGTGCCAGCAGTGTAGGGACAGGGGTTGAGCAGTACTTC. Residues: CASSVGTGVEQYF.

The chain couples TRBV28 to TRBJ1-3; D call uncertain. V lost 3 bases and J 8 bases, leaving 11 bases between the germline ends. The length of the CDR3 is 13 residues. The germline V gene encodes CDR1 MDHEN and CDR2 SYDVKM. DNA of the CDR3: TGTGCCAGCAGTTTGAGCCAAAAGCACACCATATATTTT. Protein sequence: CASSLSQKHTIYF.

The CDR3: CAIRTGGASYNEQFF. DNA for the CDR3: TGTGCCATCAGGACCGGGGGGGCCTCCTACAATGAGCAGTTCTTC. The gene calls are TRBV10-3 and TRBJ2-1; 8 bases line up with TRBD2. The CDR3 length is 15 residues. CDR1 ENHRY and CDR2 SYGVKD come from the germline V gene. V gave up 6 bases and J gave up 0 bases; unmatched junction bases: 4.